The sequence of this T cell receptor (delta chain) was determined in a study of γδ T cells in repeated Plasmodium falciparum infection. Whole-study findings and limits: Vgamma9/Vdelta2+ repertoires stayed stably polyclonal over time and infection.

V lost 3 bases, J lost 0 bases, and 38 bases lay in between. The length of the CDR3 is 26 residues. Looked up from germline, CDR1 is GEAIGNYY and CDR2 is EKD. Vgamma9/Vdelta2+ and Vdelta2-negative gammadelta T cells were flow-sorted from PBMC for bulk sequencing. TCRdb used CATT to re-call clones from the multiplex PCR reads. The table has 50,000 to 65,000 delta-chain clones, over 1.5% seen once. This clone was seen a handful of times. Its antigen is unidentified. The translation of this DNA and the TCRdb protein of a much larger clone differ at residue 15, probably owing to a read error; the protein shown here is translated from the DNA.

The rearrangement joins TRDV2 to TRDJ3; D perhaps matches TRDD2 (8 bases). The J gene, missing from TCRdb, was assigned here through DNA to germline matching. The sample comprised gamma-delta T cells from blood. The source of this sequence is a pool of human donors (malaria-infected and uninfected, not separated). CDR3 in DNA: TGTGCCTGTGACGTACGTTACTTCCTACACTATTACTGGGGAGCGAGGGACTCCTGGGACACCCGACAGATGTTTTTC. Translation: CACDVRYFLHYYWGARDSWDTRQMFF.